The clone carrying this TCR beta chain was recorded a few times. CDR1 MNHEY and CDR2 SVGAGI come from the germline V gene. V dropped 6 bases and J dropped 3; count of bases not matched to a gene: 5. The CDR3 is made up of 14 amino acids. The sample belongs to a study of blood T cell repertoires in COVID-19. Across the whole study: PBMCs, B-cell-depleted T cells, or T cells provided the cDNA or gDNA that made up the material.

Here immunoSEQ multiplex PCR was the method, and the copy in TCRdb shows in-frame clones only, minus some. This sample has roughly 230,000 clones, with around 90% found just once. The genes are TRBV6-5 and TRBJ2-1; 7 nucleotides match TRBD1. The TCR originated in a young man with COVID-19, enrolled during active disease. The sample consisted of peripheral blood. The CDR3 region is CASSDRDIYNEQFF. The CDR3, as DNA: TGTGCCAGCAGCGACAGGGACATCTACAATGAGCAGTTCTTC.